This T cell receptor (beta chain) originates from a study of blood T cells in healthy people across ages (dated by TCRdb to the mid-2010s). About the study as a whole: In model experiments, roughly one uniquely barcoded TCR beta cDNA molecule per two T cells was captured by template switching. To avoid experimental bias, donors of different ages were spread randomly across the sequencing lanes. Using deep sequencing normalized with unique cDNA molecular identifiers, the study measured how TCR beta repertoire diversity changes with age. The donors were divided into four age groups: young (average approximately 15 years), middle-aged (approximately 39), aged (approximately 62) and long-lived (82). Two additional independent replicas of 1 million unique cDNA reads from the same blood draw were analyzed for two donors (one aged 18 to 30 and one aged 80 or older).

The full study reports these points: Compared with the aged group, the long-lived group had more naive CD4+ T cells, fewer expanded clones and increased TCR diversity, suggesting age selection. As age increased, observed TCR beta diversity per million T cells dropped in a roughly linear way, and a significant reduction was already evident by age about 40. Donor CMV infection status was unknown, potentially confounding age-related changes in expanded clonotypes. Estimates of total diversity based on one million sequenced T cells were regarded as lower bounds and as underestimates. A strong correlation was found between observed TCR beta diversity and the percentage of naive T cells measured by flow cytometry. Conclusive comparison of naive and antigen-experienced compartments was prevented by the profiling of bulk unsorted PBMCs.

To note about this clonotype: Its antigen is currently not known. There are no base qualities to consult, and no much larger clone falls within one base.

The CDR3 runs 15 amino acids, cysteine and phenylalanine included. Of all the DNA, just the CDR3 is kept, 45 bases in frame from base 1. CDR1 MDHEN and CDR2 SYDVKM were looked up in the germline V gene. The junction shows trimming of 5 bases on V and 7 bases on J, plus 18 bases between the germline ends. Systemically healthy Caucasian individuals from Russia, 39 in total and aged about 6 to 90 years, were included as donors. Approximately 9.3 milliliters of peripheral blood were collected from each donor into EDTA-treated Vacutainer tubes. Ficoll-Paque density-gradient centrifugation was used to isolate PBMCs, with at least 6 million obtained per sample. Trizol reagent was used to extract total RNA from the PBMCs, yielding at least 6 micrograms per sample. Naive CD45RAhigh/CD27high T cell percentages were measured by flow cytometry on a PBMC aliquot from every donor. The library was obtained by 5' RACE. The reads were generated on an Illumina HiSeq 2500. A second about 7 to 11 cycle PCR used a sample-barcoded 5' primer and a J-beta primer mix. Each TCR beta cDNA molecule received a unique molecular identifier from a template-switch 5' adaptor carrying 12 random nucleotides. Each sample yielded at least 2.5 million CDR3-containing paired-end reads. All of the RNA was converted into first-strand cDNA using the Mint cDNA synthesis kit, with a TRBC-specific oligonucleotide serving as the primer. Following uracil-DNA glycosylase treatment, a first 18-cycle PCR with universal primers M1SS and BC2_uni_R was performed on all cDNA. Regarding the original processing steps: For normalization, 1 million high-quality reads, each with a distinct molecular identifier, were randomly selected from each sample. Instead of being binned into consensus sequences, reads with shared molecular identifiers were discarded. MiTCR, run with a Q25 quality threshold and the strictest error-elimination algorithm, handled CDR3 identification, clonotype clustering and error correction. A nonparametric unseen species model using Euler transformation provided a lower-bound estimate of total TCR beta diversity. TCRdb ran its own pipeline on the public reads, namely fastp trimming at Q25 and MiXCR clone calling, and kept in-frame beta chains. A single entry per CDR3 protein holds the most common genes and DNA from its merged rows. These V and J calls are TCRdb output, not the study's own analysis. The sample has about 1,600,000 distinct CDR3 sequences on record, approximately 42% of them singletons. The top ten constitute approximately 7.9% of the sample.

Sequencing was performed on blood. The sequence joins TRBV28 to TRBJ1-5; possibly the D gene is TRBD1, per 6 matching bases. The sequence was collected from a woman aged 18-29 years in good health. In nucleotide form, the sequence is TGTGCCAGCAGTCTCCACTGGGGGGCTGGGCAGCCCCAGCATTTT. Translated, this is CASSLHWGAGQPQHF.